This T cell receptor beta chain was documented in a study of T cells after posttransplantation cyclophosphamide. A marrow graft followed busulfan-fludarabine conditioning, with cyclophosphamide on days +3 and +4. Whole-study results and caveats: Donor-recipient repertoire similarity was low at 1-2 months, rising over year one. Recipient CMV seropositivity and CMV reactivation strongly tracked TRB clonality.

Sequencing used immunoSEQ multiplex PCR; TCRdb keeps in-frame clones, though not all of them. The table records about 7,900 clones without singletons, the ten largest covering around 6%. This clone came up many times. As yet, its antigen is unknown. CDR3 length: 13 residues. Looked up from germline, CDR1 is LNHDA and CDR2 is SQIVND (reference sequence). Trimming took 2 bases from V and 6 from J, leaving 11 bases between them. The sequence came from a male patient aged 25-45 years who received an allogeneic stem cell transplant from an unrelated donor, was CMV-positive, and had acute and chronic GVHD. Some T cells may originate from the graft donor. The material sequenced was PBMCs, taken after an allogeneic stem cell transplant with post-transplant cyclophosphamide. The chain has TRBV19 and TRBJ2-7; no firm D call. The CDR3 reads CASSILVLSEQYF. CDR3 in DNA: TGTGCCAGTAGTATACTAGTATTGAGCGAGCAGTACTTC.